The T cell receptor (beta chain) described here comes from a study of blood T cell repertoires in COVID-19. The CDR3 is made up of 15 amino acids. V dropped 0 bases and J dropped 14 bases, with 20 bases sitting between them. Per the germline V gene, CDR1 is SNHLY and CDR2 is FYNNEI. Authors' methods: Estimates of nucleated cell counts were drawn from the amplification of reference gene primers. Data came from immunoSEQ multiplex PCR; TCRdb stores just in-frame clones and leaves some out. That table furnishes V, J and clone size, whereas the DNA furnished D and trimming. The sample lists 200,000 to 250,000 clones; 83% were seen once. Living in roughly 23 US areas, the participants were between roughly 18 and 90 years of age. Cohort placement rested on clinical history that participants reported themselves. Exposed enrollees encountered a COVID-19 case at some point within 2 weeks before study entry.

The receptor was isolated from a woman in her forties or fifties who had been exposed to COVID-19. Sequencing was carried out using PBMCs or T cells enriched from blood (not recorded which). The rearrangement links TRBV2 to TRBJ1-3, with a possible D match to TRBD1 (6 bases). As DNA, the CDR3 is TGTGCCAGCAGTGAAGCTGTGGGGGCCCTATCCCCCTTATATTTT. Its translation is CASSEAVGALSPLYF.